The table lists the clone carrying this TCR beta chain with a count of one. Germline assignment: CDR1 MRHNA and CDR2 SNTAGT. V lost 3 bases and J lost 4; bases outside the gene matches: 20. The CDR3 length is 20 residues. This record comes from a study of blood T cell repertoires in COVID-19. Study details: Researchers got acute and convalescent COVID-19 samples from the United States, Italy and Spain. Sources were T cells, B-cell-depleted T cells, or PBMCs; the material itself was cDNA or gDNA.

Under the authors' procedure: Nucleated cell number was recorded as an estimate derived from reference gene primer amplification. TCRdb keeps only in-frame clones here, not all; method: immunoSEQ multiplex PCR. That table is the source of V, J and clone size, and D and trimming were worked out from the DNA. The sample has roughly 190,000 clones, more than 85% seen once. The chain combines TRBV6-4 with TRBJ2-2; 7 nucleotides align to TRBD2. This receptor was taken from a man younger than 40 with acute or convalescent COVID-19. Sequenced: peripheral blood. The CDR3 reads CASSERRVRGVGLGTGELFF. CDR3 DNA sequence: TGTGCCAGCAGTGAAAGAAGAGTTCGGGGGGTGGGTTTGGGCACCGGGGAGCTGTTTTTT.